This T cell receptor beta chain emerged from a study of beta chain features in type 1 diabetes (dated by TCRdb to between 2017 and 2018). Some background on the complete study: Patients and healthy donors did not differ in mean age, gender distribution, total cell number or subset yield. The study compared TCRB repertoires of sorted circulating CD4+ T cell subsets between recently diagnosed type 1 diabetes patients and matched healthy donors. Whereas all 30 or so donors provided naive and central memory subsets, regulatory and stem cell-like memory subsets were isolated from just 8 patients and roughly eight healthy donors. A total of some 110 million sorted cells were examined across all samples, and the number of cells per subset was strongly correlated with RNA yield. General conclusions and limits of the study: Shorter templates might be favored by PCR, yet because patient and control samples were amplified and corrected together, any such skew would affect both groups equally. Only small numbers of individuals were included in the HLA sub-analyses, which left unresolved whether HLA type had any influence on TCRB rearrangement. At VDJ recombination sites, type 1 diabetes patients had fewer insertions and more deleted nucleotides, which implies abnormalities in thymic rearrangement. Because cDNA rather than genomic DNA was sequenced, highly expressing activated cells could have been over-represented, although no difference in activation and CD3 levels was found between groups. Naive, central memory and regulatory TCRB repertoires appeared more similar among patients than among healthy donors. A moderate but significant shortening of TCRB CDR3 length was observed in type 1 diabetes patients in all four CD4+ subsets.

Each donor gave one peripheral blood draw, roughly 0.11 L on average, collected into heparinised tubes. A BD FACSAria II and a panel including CD45RO, CCR7, CD25, CD127, CD95 and CD27 were used to sort naive, central memory, regulatory and stem cell-like memory CD4+ T cells. A purity above 95% was achieved for all sorted populations. PBMCs were isolated immediately by Lymphoprep density gradient centrifugation and stained directly without culture. Samples were stained and sorted in pairs, with one healthy donor and one patient per experiment, so that batch effects were minimized. Worth noting for this clone: Its target antigen remains unknown. Base qualities were left out, and no much larger clone turns up one base away.

The High Capacity cDNA Reverse Transcription Kit was used to reverse transcribe all of the isolated RNA, meaning that expressed TCRB transcripts were what got sequenced. Deep immunoSEQ sequencing was applied to naive, central memory and regulatory T cell samples, giving an average of approximately 4 million total reads per sample. After sorted cells were lysed in RLT buffer, RNA was extracted with DNase-treated RNeasy Micro or Mini kits, with the choice depending on cell number. To prevent cross-contamination, each cell subset was processed individually, whereas patient and healthy donor samples were processed jointly. TCRB sequences were amplified from cDNA with the immunoSEQ multiplex PCR, producing 87-bp fragments spanning the CDR3 region. The amplicons were sequenced using the Illumina HiSeq platform. The study's own analysis went as follows. Synthetic template baselines were used to correct PCR bias computationally, reads within Hamming distance 2 were collapsed, and singletons that could not be merged were discarded. Reads were aligned against IMGT to assign V, D and J genes, CDR3 length and insertions or deletions at six rearrangement sites. Within each subset, clonotype counts were normalized to sorted cell number, after which true diversity and Gini coefficients were computed with the tcR R package. Repertoire sharing was quantified using the overlap coefficient calculated on TCRB nucleotide sequences. Out-of-frame TCRB sequences from naive cells were analyzed as a proxy for the pre-selection repertoire. Here the immuneACCESS table is served through TCRdb, limited to in-frame sequences with V and J called. Missing clones are a known gap in these copies; in checked studies unresolved V genes cover under half, and the rest lacks a known reason. The V and J calls and clone size are taken from that table; D and trimming were inferred from the DNA. The sample table records around 260,000 clones; about a fifth of these occur just once. Together, the top ten hold roughly 0.028% of the sample.

The cysteine opens and the phenylalanine closes a CDR3 of 14 amino acids. Just CDR3 DNA is preserved here, 42 bases in frame from base 1. CDR1 MRHNA and CDR2 SNTAGT are derived from the germline V gene. For this chain, trimming is 4 bases at the V end and 3 bases at the J end, and the number of junction bases without a gene match is 5. This TCR derives from a woman aged 35 to 49 with type 1 diabetes. Sequencing input: naive CD4+ T cells from blood. What the cell subset or site label conveys for this sample: true naive CD4+ T cells. This chain joins TRBV6-4 to TRBJ1-1; 7 central bases correspond to TRBD1. The DNA sequence reads TGTGCCAGCAGTGGGACAGGCGAGCACACTGAAGCTTTCTTT. Its protein product is CASSGTGEHTEAFF.